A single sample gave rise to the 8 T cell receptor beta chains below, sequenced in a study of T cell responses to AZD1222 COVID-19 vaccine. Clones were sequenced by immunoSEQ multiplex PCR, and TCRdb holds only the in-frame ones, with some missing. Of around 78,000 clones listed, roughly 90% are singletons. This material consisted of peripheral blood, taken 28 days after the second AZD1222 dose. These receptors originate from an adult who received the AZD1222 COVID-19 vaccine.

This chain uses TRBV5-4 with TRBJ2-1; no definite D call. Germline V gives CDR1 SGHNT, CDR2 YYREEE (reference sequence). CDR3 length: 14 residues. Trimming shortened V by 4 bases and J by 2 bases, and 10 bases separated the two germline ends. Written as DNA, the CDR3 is TGTGCCAGCAGCCACCCTCTCACCTACAATGAGCAGTTCTTC. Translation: CASSHPLTYNEQFF.

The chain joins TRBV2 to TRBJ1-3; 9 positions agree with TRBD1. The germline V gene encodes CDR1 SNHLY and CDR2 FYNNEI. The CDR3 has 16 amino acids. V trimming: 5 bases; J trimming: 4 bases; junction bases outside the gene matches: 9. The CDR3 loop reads CASSPGTGIYGNTIYF. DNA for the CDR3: TGTGCCAGCAGTCCCGGGACAGGGATATACGGAAACACCATATATTTT.

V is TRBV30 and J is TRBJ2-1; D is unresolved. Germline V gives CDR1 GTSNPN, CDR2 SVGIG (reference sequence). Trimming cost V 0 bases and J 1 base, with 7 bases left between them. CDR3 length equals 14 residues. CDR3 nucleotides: TGTGCCTGGAGTGTATTTTGGTCCTACAATGAGCAGTTCTTC. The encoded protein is CAWSVFWSYNEQFF.

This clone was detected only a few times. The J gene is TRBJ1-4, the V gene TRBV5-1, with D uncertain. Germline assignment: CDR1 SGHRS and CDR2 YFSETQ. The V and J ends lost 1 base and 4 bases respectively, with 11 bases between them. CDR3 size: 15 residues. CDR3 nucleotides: TGCGCCAGCAGCTTGAATCCGGGCGGTAATGAAAAACTGTTTTTT. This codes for CASSLNPGGNEKLFF.

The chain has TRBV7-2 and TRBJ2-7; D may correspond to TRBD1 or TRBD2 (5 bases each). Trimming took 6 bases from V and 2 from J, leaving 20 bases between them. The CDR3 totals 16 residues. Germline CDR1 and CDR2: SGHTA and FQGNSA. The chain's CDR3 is CASRRDRGTQAYEQYF. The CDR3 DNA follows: TGTGCCAGCAGGAGGGACCGCGGAACACAGGCCTACGAGCAGTACTTC.

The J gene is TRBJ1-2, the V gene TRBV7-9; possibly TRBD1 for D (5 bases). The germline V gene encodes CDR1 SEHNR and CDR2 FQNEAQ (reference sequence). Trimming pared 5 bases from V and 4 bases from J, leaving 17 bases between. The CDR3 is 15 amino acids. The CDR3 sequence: CASSRGVGGGYGYTF. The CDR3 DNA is TGTGCCAGCAGCCGTGGGGTAGGCGGGGGCTATGGCTACACCTTC.

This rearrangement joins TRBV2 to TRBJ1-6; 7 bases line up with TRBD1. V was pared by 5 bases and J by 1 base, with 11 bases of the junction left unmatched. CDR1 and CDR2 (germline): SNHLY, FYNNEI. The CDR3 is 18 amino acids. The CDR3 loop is CASSPTLTGASYNSPLHF. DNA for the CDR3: TGTGCCAGCAGTCCTACTCTTACAGGGGCGTCCTATAATTCACCCCTCCACTTT.

The CDR3 loop reads CAWSATSGTGGYTF. In DNA form, the CDR3 reads TGTGCCTGGAGTGCCACCTCCGGGACAGGGGGCTACACCTTC. The chain employs TRBV30 and TRBJ1-2; 9 bases are a match to TRBD1. The CDR3 totals 14 residues. Germline assignment: CDR1 GTSNPN and CDR2 SVGIG (reference sequence). With 1 base clipped from V and 8 bases from J, the junction kept 8 bases outside the gene matches.